Each of the 25 T cell receptor beta chains below was sequenced from the same sample in a study of cytomegalovirus exposure and HLA in healthy donors. Amplification used 60 Vbeta primers and 13 Jbeta primers. Sequencing was performed with immunoSEQ multiplex PCR; in TCRdb, only in-frame clones are kept and a portion is missing. The data show more than 95,000 clones, around four fifths seen once. The sequenced sample consisted of PBMCs. The receptors derive from a woman aged 40 to 50 in good health and CMV-seropositive.

The chain joins TRBV6-1 to TRBJ2-1; 8 bases fit TRBD2. After removal of 6 bases from V and 0 bases from J, the junction contained 4 bases not matched to a gene. Germline CDR1 MNHNS, CDR2 SASEGT. There are 15 residues in the CDR3. Written as DNA, the CDR3 is TGTGCCAGCAGCGGCGGGGGGAGCTCCTACAATGAGCAGTTCTTC. It codes for CASSGGGSSYNEQFF.

The V call is TRBV9, the J call TRBJ2-2, with TRBD2 identical over 8 bases. Germline values: CDR1 SGDLS, CDR2 YYNGEE. V lost 5 bases to trimming and J lost 6 bases; unmatched junction nucleotides: 6. This CDR3 comprises 14 residues. The CDR3 region is CASSKAGGAGELFF. CDR3 coding DNA: TGTGCCAGCAGTAAGGCGGGAGGTGCCGGGGAGCTGTTTTTT.

The rearrangement uses TRBV7-8 and TRBJ2-1; TRBD2 matches at 13 bases. CDR3 size: 17 residues. V lost 2 bases, J lost 6 bases, and 7 bases stayed unmatched. Per the germline V gene, CDR1 is SGHVS and CDR2 is FQNEAQ. The CDR3 nucleotides are TGTGCCAGCAGCTTAAGGGTATGGACTAGCGGGAGCAATGAGCAGTTCTTC. This codes for CASSLRVWTSGSNEQFF.

The rearrangement links TRBV5-1 to TRBJ2-3, with TRBD1 matching over 10 bases. V dropped 0 bases and J dropped 0; count of bases not matched to a gene: 7. The germline CDR1 and CDR2 sequences are SGHRS and YFSETQ. CDR3 length equals 18 residues. CDR3 bases: TGCGCCAGCAGCTTGGCCGGGACAGGGGTACCTAGCACAGATACGCAGTATTTT. This encodes CASSLAGTGVPSTDTQYF.

The J gene is TRBJ1-2, the V gene TRBV5-6; the D is unclear. Trimming pared 5 bases from V and 8 bases from J, leaving 22 bases between. Germline values: CDR1 SGHDT, CDR2 YYEEEE. The CDR3 is made up of 15 amino acids. The CDR3 is CASRQTREGLWGYTF. The CDR3, as DNA: TGTGCCAGCAGACAGACCCGGGAAGGTCTATGGGGCTACACCTTC.

This chain joins TRBV9 and TRBJ2-7, with 11 nucleotides matching TRBD2. The CDR3 extends over 15 amino acids. Losses at the gene ends were 4 bases for V and 3 bases for J; bases not matched to a gene: 6. Per the germline V gene, CDR1 is SGDLS and CDR2 is YYNGEE. The CDR3 spells CASSPGTSGSYEQYF. Here the CDR3 DNA reads TGTGCCAGCAGCCCCGGGACTAGCGGAAGCTACGAGCAGTACTTC.

The V and J genes are TRBV4-3 and TRBJ2-3, with no clear D. Between the trimmed V and J ends, which lost 3 bases and 2 bases, there was a span of 12 bases. In germline, CDR1 is LGHNA, CDR2 YSLEER. The CDR3 is made up of 15 amino acids. The CDR3 loop reads CASSHDTTFTDTQYF. CDR3 DNA sequence: TGCGCCAGCAGCCATGACACCACGTTCACAGATACGCAGTATTTT.

The chain combines TRBV4-1 with TRBJ2-7, with D uncertain. Trimming cost V 5 bases and J 0 bases, with 11 bases left between them. The CDR3 has 14 amino acids. The germline gives CDR1 MGHRA, CDR2 YSYEKL. Here the CDR3 reads CASSDRGASYEQYF. For the CDR3, the DNA is TGCGCCAGCAGCGACCGTGGAGCCTCCTACGAGCAGTACTTC.

This clone was seen just once. The CDR3 here is CASRLAGGLDTQYF. CDR3 sequence (DNA): TGTGCCAGCAGGTTAGCGGGAGGATTAGATACGCAGTATTTT. The chain joins TRBV27 to TRBJ2-3; 10 positions match TRBD2. The germline CDR1 and CDR2 sequences are MNHEY and SMNVEV (reference sequence). CDR3 size: 14 residues. V lost 6 bases, J lost 5 bases, and 5 bases stayed unmatched.

This chain links TRBV19 with TRBJ1-2; 7 bases match TRBD1. The V gene's germline CDR1 is LNHDA and CDR2 SQIVND (reference sequence). The V segment lost 3 bases and the J segment 5 bases; nucleotides outside the gene matches: 6. This CDR3 contains 14 residues. The CDR3 bases are TGTGCCAGTAGTATCCGGGACAGTGTATATGGCTACACCTTC. Encoded protein: CASSIRDSVYGYTF.

CDR3 amino acids: CASSVHGTGLGEQYF. The CDR3 DNA reads as TGTGCCAGCAGTGTACACGGGACAGGGTTGGGGGAGCAGTACTTC. The chain is built from TRBV27 and TRBJ2-7, with 9 bases lining up with TRBD1. Germline lookup yields CDR1 MNHEY and CDR2 SMNVEV (reference sequence). V lost 5 bases, J lost 7 bases, and 12 bases stayed unmatched. The CDR3 has 15 residues.

As to this clone: The sample has other DNA sequences that encode this CDR3 too. The chain recombines TRBV5-1 with TRBJ2-7, with D perhaps matching TRBD1 (5 bases). V dropped 4 bases and J dropped 2 bases, with 10 bases sitting between them. The CDR3 is 13 residues long. Germline assignment: CDR1 SGHRS and CDR2 YFSETQ. Here the CDR3 DNA reads TGCGCCAGCAGCCTTGACAGAACCTACGAGCAGTACTTC. Translated, it gives CASSLDRTYEQYF. Full variable domain (missing parts from reference TRBV5-1 and TRBJ2-7): KAGVTQTPRYLIKTRGQQVTLSCSPISGHRSVSWYQQTPGQGLQFLFEYFSETQRNKGNFPGRFSGRQFSNSRSEMNVSTLELGDSALYLCASSLDRTYEQYFGPGTRLTVT.

This clone has only a few counts. The chain uses TRBV27 and TRBJ2-7; TRBD2 is a possible D gene (6 bases). Per germline, CDR1 MNHEY and CDR2 SMNVEV (reference sequence). V lost 2 bases to trimming and J lost 3 bases, with 11 bases between them. This CDR3 region has 14 residues. CDR3: CASSLPGGDYEQYF. The CDR3 DNA sequence: TGTGCCAGCAGTTTACCAGGCGGGGACTACGAGCAGTACTTC.

The chain recombines TRBV28 with TRBJ2-3, with 8 bases aligning to TRBD1. The CDR3 has 15 residues. The J segment lost 2 bases and the V segment lost 5 bases, leaving 6 bases of the junction unmatched. Germline V gives CDR1 MDHEN, CDR2 SYDVKM. The CDR3 reads CASSAGQGNTDTQYF. CDR3 nucleotide sequence: TGTGCCAGCAGTGCTGGACAGGGAAACACAGATACGCAGTATTTT. The full variable domain, with the rest looked up from reference TRBV28 and TRBJ2-3, is DVKVTQSSRYLVKRTGEKVFLECVQDMDHENMFWYRQDPGLGLRLIYFSYDVKMKEKGDIPEGYSVSREKKERFSLILESASTNQTSMYLCASSAGQGNTDTQYFGPGTRLTVL.

V usage is TRBV5-1 and J usage is TRBJ1-1, with 7 bases fitting TRBD1. The J segment lost 7 bases and the V segment lost 1 base, leaving 7 bases of the junction unmatched. The CDR3 length is 14 residues. The germline CDR1 and CDR2 sequences are SGHRS and YFSETQ. CDR3 bases: TGCGCCAGCAGCTTGTCGGGACAGAATGGTGAAGCTTTCTTT. This sequence encodes CASSLSGQNGEAFF.

The chain uses TRBV11-3 and TRBJ2-3, with TRBD2 matching over 8 bases. Trimming at V came to 5 bases and at J to 4 bases, leaving 11 bases not matched to a gene. This CDR3 comprises 16 residues. The germline CDR1 and CDR2 sequences are SGHNT and YENEEA. CDR3 amino acids: CASSKRRAGDPDTQYF. CDR3 coding DNA: TGTGCCAGCAGCAAGAGGCGAGCGGGAGACCCAGATACGCAGTATTTT.

V is TRBV5-3 and J is TRBJ2-1, with TRBD2 matching 11 bases. TRBV5-3 is given ORF status, its function remaining uncertain. V shed 5 bases and J 0 bases; nucleotides not matched to a gene: 10. The length of the CDR3 is 18 residues. The CDR3 DNA sequence: TGTGCCAGAAGTCGGGGACTAGCGGACCCGAGCTCCTACAATGAGCAGTTCTTC. This encodes CARSRGLADPSSYNEQFF.

This sequence joins TRBV28 and TRBJ1-3; TRBD1 agrees at 12 bases. The CDR3 loop spans 15 amino acids. Per germline, CDR1 MDHEN and CDR2 SYDVKM. The ends lost 6 bases at V and 7 bases at J; junction bases unmatched: 7. CDR3 nucleotide sequence: TGTGCCAGCAGCTCCGGGACAGGGGGCTTTAACACCATATATTTT. Translating it yields CASSSGTGGFNTIYF. Based on the CDR3 plus reference TRBV28 and TRBJ1-3, the full variable domain is DVKVTQSSRYLVKRTGEKVFLECVQDMDHENMFWYRQDPGLGLRLIYFSYDVKMKEKGDIPEGYSVSREKKERFSLILESASTNQTSMYLCASSSGTGGFNTIYFGEGSWLTVV.

The chain couples TRBV4-1 to TRBJ2-2, with TRBD2 matching over 11 bases. Trimming removed 1 base from V and 6 bases from J; junction bases left unmatched: 10. The CDR3 runs 18 residues. The germline V gene has CDR1 MGHRA and CDR2 YSYEKL. CDR3 nucleotide sequence: TGCGCCAGCAGCCAAGTGGGGATAACTAGCGGGAGACCCGGGGAGCTGTTTTTT. It encodes CASSQVGITSGRPGELFF.

This chain connects TRBV10-2 to TRBJ1-1; perhaps TRBD1 as D (5 bases). The V and J ends lost 2 bases and 3 bases respectively, with 10 bases between them. Germline V gene data show CDR1 as WSHSY and CDR2 as SAAADI. The CDR3 loop spans 14 amino acids. The CDR3 DNA reads as TGCGCCAGCAGTGAGCGGGGGGTGTACACTGAAGCTTTCTTT. It encodes CASSERGVYTEAFF.

The chain uses TRBV9 and TRBJ1-3, with a tentative D call TRBD1 (5 bases). Trimming took 2 bases from V and 0 from J, leaving 9 bases between them. This CDR3 is 15 amino acids long. Germline loops: CDR1 SGDLS, CDR2 YYNGEE. CDR3 region: CASSVTDSSGNTIYF. The CDR3 bases are TGTGCCAGCAGCGTGACAGATTCCTCTGGAAACACCATATATTTT.

Only a few counts were recorded for this clone. V usage is TRBV7-9 and J usage is TRBJ2-1; 7 bases are a match to TRBD2. The V and J ends lost 4 bases and 9 bases, in that order; junction bases with no gene match: 6. The CDR3 contains 13 residues. Germline V lookup: CDR1 SEHNR, CDR2 FQNEAQ (reference sequence). The CDR3 DNA is TGTGCCAGCAGCTGGGCGGGAGTTGGTGAGCAGTTCTTC. Its translation: CASSWAGVGEQFF.

This clone turned up a few times. The chain recombines TRBV13 with TRBJ1-6, with 8 positions matching TRBD1. The germline CDR1 and CDR2 sequences are PRHDT and FYEKMQ (reference sequence). The CDR3 has 15 amino acids. Trimming took 4 bases from V and 7 from J; bases not matched to a gene: 6. The CDR3 region has the DNA TGTGCCAGCAGCTCATTGACAGGGGAGAATTCACCCCTCCACTTT. Its protein product is CASSSLTGENSPLHF.

V and J are TRBV13 and TRBJ2-7; TRBD2 matches 7 bases. CDR1 and CDR2 from the germline V gene are PRHDT and FYEKMQ (reference sequence). The CDR3 length is 14 residues. The ends lost 5 bases at V and 2 bases at J; junction bases unmatched: 6. CDR3 DNA sequence: TGTGCCAGCAGCCAAGGGGCGGGGGCCTACGAGCAGTACTTC. Translated: CASSQGAGAYEQYF.

This clone was picked up one time. The chain uses TRBV10-3 and TRBJ2-5, with D possibly being TRBD2 (6 bases). The germline gives CDR1 ENHRY, CDR2 SYGVKD. V lost 6 bases and J 4 bases, leaving 9 bases between the germline ends. The CDR3 sequence is 12 residues long. CDR3 bases: TGTGCCATCAGGAAAGCGGGAGAGACCCAGTACTTC. Protein: CAIRKAGETQYF.